This TCR beta chain was identified during a study of cytomegalovirus exposure and HLA in healthy donors. Whole-study findings and limits: In a later analysis, at a false discovery rate of 0.05, 16,951 TCR beta sequences matched HLA alleles.

On this clone itself: Its specificity is not known.

The PCR used 60 Vbeta and 13 Jbeta primers. Libraries were prepared by immunoSEQ multiplex PCR; TCRdb keeps only in-frame clonotypes and omits some of them. The ten most abundant clones cover around 1.8% of a sample with approximately 43,000 clones. The V gene's germline CDR1 is MNHEY and CDR2 SVGAGI. The V gene lost 0 bases and the J gene lost 2 bases, with 10 bases spanning the gap. The CDR3 runs to 15 residues. The origin of this receptor is a woman aged 25 to 39 in good health and CMV-seronegative. The sequenced material came from PBMCs. This chain connects TRBV6-5 to TRBJ1-2, with D possibly TRBD1 on 6 matching bases. The CDR3 loop is CASSYSSRGNYGYTF. Here the CDR3 DNA reads TGTGCCAGCAGTTACTCGAGCAGGGGCAACTATGGCTACACCTTC.